This is a list of T cell receptor beta chains from one sample in a study of T-cell reconstitution after alpha-beta-depleted transplantation in children. TCRdb reanalysed the PCR reads using MiXCR and keeps one entry per CDR3 protein. The table has roughly 590,000 distinct CDR3 sequences, 16% seen once. This material consisted of PBMCs from the stem cell graft donor, taken from the stem cell graft. These receptors all come from a human donor who donated a stem cell graft to a child with acute myeloid leukemia. Both conserved end residues are part of each CDR3. The order of the fields is V gene, D gene, J gene, clone size, CDR3 DNA, CDR3 protein. A D gene is named only where the DNA matches it firmly. Size values are once, few and many counts, or a class for expanded clones, and some rows have none.

>TRBV24-1|TRBD1|TRBJ2-5|.
TGTGCCACCAGTGGAGACCGGGACAGGGTCGATGAGACCCAGTACTTC
CATSGDRDRVDETQYF
>TRBV7-2|.|TRBJ1-1|.
TGTGCCAGCAGCCCAGGGGTCCCGTCAGGTGGAGCTTTCTTT
CASSPGVPSGGAFF
>TRBV6-2/TRBV6-3|.|TRBJ2-7|.
TGTGCCAGCAGTCCCTCCGGGGGATCCTTCTACGAGCAGTACTTC
CASSPSGGSFYEQYF
>TRBV12-3/TRBV12-4|.|TRBJ2-1|many
TGTGCCAGCAGTTTAGGAGGACCTGAGCAGTTCTTC
CASSLGGPEQFF
>TRBV15|TRBD1|TRBJ1-5|.
TGTGCCACCAGCAGAGACTTGATGGACAGGGACAATCAGCCCCAGCATTTT
CATSRDLMDRDNQPQHF
>TRBV12-3/TRBV12-4|TRBD2|TRBJ2-3|many
TGTGCCAGCAGTCCGGGACTAGCGGTCGATACGCAGTATTTT
CASSPGLAVDTQYF
>TRBV20-1|TRBD2|TRBJ2-7|many
TGCAGTGCTAGTGGTAGCGGGGGGACTCTTACGCGGGAGCAGTACTTC
CSASGSGGTLTREQYF
>TRBV20-1|TRBD2|TRBJ2-1|many
TGCAGTGCTTGGTCCGGGACTAGCGGGGTTGGTGAGCAGTTCTTC
CSAWSGTSGVGEQFF
>TRBV29-1|.|TRBJ2-1|many
TGCAGCGTTACCACCTCTACCGGGGCCTACAATGAGCAGTTCTTC
CSVTTSTGAYNEQFF
>TRBV10-2|.|TRBJ2-1|.
TGCGCCAGCAGTGAGTGGCAGGGGATTAATGAGCAGTTCTTC
CASSEWQGINEQFF
>TRBV20-1|.|TRBJ2-5|many
TGCAGTGCCAGGCGGACAAAAGAAGAGACCCAGTACTTC
CSARRTKEETQYF
>TRBV12-3/TRBV12-4|TRBD2|TRBJ2-3|many
TGTGCCAGCAGCCCACTTTTCGAGGTAGCGGGGGATACGCAGTATTTT
CASSPLFEVAGDTQYF
>TRBV20-1|TRBD1|TRBJ1-2|many
TGCAGTGCTCACCCACCGACAGGGGGCTATGGCTACACCTTC
CSAHPPTGGYGYTF
>TRBV5-6|.|TRBJ2-2|.
TGTGCCAGCAGCTTTGGGACAAGCACCGGGGAGCTGTTTTTT
CASSFGTSTGELFF
>TRBV11-3|TRBD1|TRBJ1-4|few
TGTGCCAGCAGCCTACAGGGACAGCCTAATGAAAAACTGTTTTTT
CASSLQGQPNEKLFF
>TRBV25-1|.|TRBJ1-6|.
TGTGCCAGCAGCCAGCGAAGGGGGGGGGTGGCTTCACCCCTCCACTTT
CASSQRRGGVASPLHF
>TRBV20-1|TRBD2|TRBJ2-1|many
TGCAGTGCTAGAGATATACTAGCGGGGACTTACAATGAGCAGTTCTTC
CSARDILAGTYNEQFF
>TRBV12-3/TRBV12-4|.|TRBJ1-2|many
TGTGCCAGCAGTCCGCGTGGGGGTGGCGATCCGTTCTATGGCTACACCTTC
CASSPRGGGDPFYGYTF
>TRBV12-3/TRBV12-4|.|TRBJ1-1|few
TGTGCCAGCAGTTTAGGCCCAGGGAGGACTGAAGCTTTCTTT
CASSLGPGRTEAFF
>TRBV25-1|.|TRBJ1-1|few
TGTGCCAGCAGTGAAGGGGCAGGGCCCAACACTGAAGCTTTCTTT
CASSEGAGPNTEAFF
>TRBV10-3|.|TRBJ2-1|many
TGTGCCATCAGTGAGTCGAGAAATGAGCAGTTCTTC
CAISESRNEQFF
>TRBV7-2|TRBD2|TRBJ2-1|few
TGTGCCAGCGCGACTAGCGGGGGGGGGTCCTACAATGAGCAGTTCTTC
CASATSGGGSYNEQFF
>TRBV5-8|.|TRBJ1-2|many
TGTGCCAGCAGCTGGACTGCGCGCGGCTACACCTTC
CASSWTARGYTF
>TRBV7-2|TRBD1|TRBJ2-7|.
TGTGCCAGCAGCCGACAGGGCAACTACGAGCAGTACTTC
CASSRQGNYEQYF
>TRBV20-1|TRBD1|TRBJ1-6|few
TGCAGTGCTAGAGTACAGGGGACAGCTAATTCACCCCTCCACTTT
CSARVQGTANSPLHF
>TRBV12-3/TRBV12-4|TRBD2|TRBJ2-5|few
TGTGCCAGCAGTCGGACTAGCGGGGGTGCCCAAGAGACCCAGTACTTC
CASSRTSGGAQETQYF
>TRBV29-1|TRBD1|TRBJ2-1|few
TGCAGCGCCGTCGGGACAGGGGATTCCAATGAGCAGTTCTTC
CSAVGTGDSNEQFF
>TRBV25-1|TRBD1|TRBJ2-2|.
TGTGCCAGCACGGACAGGGGGCCCGGGGAGCTGTTTTTT
CASTDRGPGELFF
>TRBV20-1|.|TRBJ2-3|many
TGCAGTGCTAGCGGGCGATACACAGATACGCAGTATTTT
CSASGRYTDTQYF